A selection of T cell receptor beta chains follows, all from one sample in a study of CD8+ T cells in alopecia areata. TCRdb's copy holds only in-frame clones and misses some; the assay was immunoSEQ multiplex PCR. The sample carries about 12,000 clones, about three fifths recorded once. Sequenced: skin. These receptors originate from a human donor with alopecia areata. The CDR3 runs from the conserved cysteine through the conserved F or W. The order of the fields is D gene, J gene, V gene, clone size, CDR3 protein, CDR3 DNA. The D gene is left open where the match is weak. Size is omitted from some rows. Given values are once, few, many or a class for expanded clones.

TRBD1,TRBJ1-4,TRBV4-2,-,CASSHGGTGGDEKLFF,TGTGCCAGCAGCCATGGTGGGACAGGAGGAGACGAAAAACTGTTTTTT
-,TRBJ2-5,TRBV7-2,once,CASSLTSLETQYF,TGTGCCAGCAGCTTAACTAGCCTCGAGACCCAGTACTTC
TRBD1,TRBJ1-2,TRBV27,-,CASTGQGFFGYTF,TGTGCCAGCACGGGACAGGGGTTCTTTGGCTACACCTTC
TRBD2,TRBJ2-7,TRBV27,-,CASRPVAGPTYEQYF,TGTGCCAGCAGACCTGTAGCGGGACCTACCTACGAGCAGTACTTC
TRBD1,TRBJ1-1,TRBV5-5,-,CASSPGQGRAEAFF,TGTGCCAGCAGCCCGGGACAGGGAAGGGCTGAAGCTTTCTTT
-,TRBJ2-1,TRBV5-8,-,CASSLESANEQFF,TGTGCCAGCAGCTTAGAGTCAGCTAATGAGCAGTTCTTC
-,TRBJ2-7,TRBV5-1,once,CASSGQGYEQYF,TGCGCCAGCAGCGGTCAGGGTTACGAGCAGTACTTC
-,TRBJ2-1,TRBV7-9,few,CASSLGIGYNEQFF,TGTGCCAGCAGCTTGGGGATTGGGTACAATGAGCAGTTCTTC
-,TRBJ2-3,TRBV11-2,-,CASSLDLVQGTQYF,TGTGCCAGCAGCTTAGATTTGGTACAGGGCACGCAGTATTTT
TRBD1,TRBJ2-7,TRBV30,-,CASDRGNEQYF,TGTGCCTCGGACAGGGGTAACGAGCAGTACTTC
TRBD1,TRBJ2-7,TRBV29-1,-,CSVDPPRGICEQYF,TGCAGCGTTGACCCGCCCAGGGGGATATGCGAGCAGTACTTC
TRBD2,TRBJ2-3,TRBV4-1,-,CASSQDWGREADTQYF,TGCGCCAGCAGCCAAGATTGGGGCCGGGAGGCAGATACGCAGTATTTT
-,TRBJ1-1,TRBV25-1,-,CASSEYPPGVLQETFF,TGTGCCAGCAGTGAATATCCCCCCGGAGTATTGCAGGAGACTTTCTTT
-,TRBJ1-6,TRBV6-5,-,CASSGGGRSSPLHF,TGTGCCAGCAGTGGAGGAGGAAGGAGTTCACCCCTCCACTTT
-,TRBJ1-4,TRBV23-1,-,CATPPSGETDEKLFF,TGCGCCACCCCCCCCAGTGGAGAGACGGATGAAAAACTGTTTTTT
TRBD2,TRBJ2-3,TRBV4-2,-,CASSQVAGLAGGTDTQYF,TGTGCCAGCAGCCAAGTAGCGGGACTAGCGGGGGGTACAGATACGCAGTATTTT
-,TRBJ2-7,TRBV29-1,few,CSVEDPLGGPYEQYF,TGCAGCGTTGAAGATCCCTTGGGGGGACCCTACGAGCAGTACTTC
TRBD1,TRBJ2-7,TRBV7-9,-,CASSLEDRSSYEQYF,TGTGCCAGCAGCTTAGAGGACAGGTCCTCCTACGAGCAGTACTTC
TRBD2,TRBJ2-7,TRBV30,once,CAWSVAGGNEQYF,TGTGCCTGGAGTGTAGCGGGGGGGAACGAGCAGTACTTC
-,TRBJ2-1,TRBV2,few,CASRGGGRIKANEQFF,TGTGCCAGCAGGGGGGGTGGACGGATAAAAGCCAATGAGCAGTTCTTC
-,TRBJ1-5,TRBV28,-,CASSWARVGYSNQPQHF,TGTGCCAGCAGTTGGGCCAGGGTGGGTTATAGCAATCAGCCCCAGCATTTT
-,TRBJ2-1,TRBV19,few,CASSSGDSLYNEQFF,TGTGCCAGTAGTTCGGGGGACAGTTTATACAATGAGCAGTTCTTC
TRBD1,TRBJ1-3,TRBV28,-,CASSLPPGQGGDTIYF,TGTGCCAGCAGTCTACCCCCGGGACAGGGGGGGGACACCATATATTTT
-,TRBJ2-3,TRBV25-1,-,CASSYQGTDTQYF,TGTGCCAGCAGTTATCAGGGCACAGATACGCAGTATTTT
TRBD2,TRBJ2-7,TRBV7-2,few,CASSLGGGILYF,TGTGCCAGCAGCTTAGGCGGGGGGATTCTGTACTTC
-,TRBJ2-5,TRBV6-6,once,CASSYFGTKETQYF,TGTGCCAGCAGTTACTTCGGGACGAAAGAGACCCAGTACTTC
TRBD1,TRBJ1-4,TRBV9,once,CASSYQQGRDNEKLFF,TGTGCCAGCAGCTATCAACAGGGGCGAGACAATGAAAAACTGTTTTTT
TRBD2,TRBJ2-5,TRBV10-3,-,CAISESAPTSGRTKTQYF,TGTGCCATCAGTGAGTCGGCACCCACTAGCGGGAGAACAAAGACCCAGTACTTC
TRBD2,TRBJ2-5,TRBV2,once,CASSEALYRTSGGQETQYF,TGTGCCAGCAGTGAAGCGCTTTACCGGACTAGCGGGGGTCAAGAGACCCAGTACTTC
-,TRBJ2-1,TRBV6-5,-,CASTSGEGAYNEQFF,TGTGCCAGCACCTCAGGAGAGGGCGCCTACAATGAGCAGTTCTTC
-,TRBJ2-1,TRBV6-5,-,CASSFALARGEQFF,TGTGCCAGCAGTTTTGCCTTGGCCAGGGGTGAGCAGTTCTTC
-,TRBJ2-3,TRBV7-3,-,CASSLNPRETQYF,TGTGCCAGCAGCTTAAACCCACGGGAGACGCAGTATTTT
TRBD1,TRBJ2-7,TRBV6-6,few,CASGTGTYEQYF,TGTGCCAGTGGGACAGGGACCTACGAGCAGTACTTC
TRBD1,TRBJ2-7,TRBV6-6,once,CASRGQGAFEQYF,TGTGCCAGCAGGGGACAGGGGGCGTTCGAGCAGTACTTC
TRBD1,TRBJ2-2,TRBV4-1,-,CASSQDRDRGSFRVGELFF,TGCGCCAGCAGCCAAGACAGGGACAGGGGATCGTTTCGCGTCGGGGAGCTGTTTTTT
TRBD2,TRBJ2-1,TRBV7-9,few,CASSQASGGQYNEQFF,TGTGCCAGCAGCCAAGCTAGCGGGGGCCAATACAATGAGCAGTTCTTC
-,TRBJ1-3,TRBV30,-,CAWSIGRYSGNTIYF,TGTGCCTGGAGCATCGGACGGTACTCTGGAAACACCATATATTTT
TRBD2,TRBJ2-5,TRBV27,-,CASSPRGSGEETQYF,TGTGCCAGCAGTCCCCGCGGGAGTGGGGAAGAGACCCAGTACTTC
-,TRBJ2-5,TRBV7-9,few,CASSTTRQAVQETQYF,TGTGCCAGCAGCACCACTCGACAGGCTGTTCAAGAGACCCAGTACTTC
-,TRBJ2-7,TRBV10-3,-,CAISVDSRYEQYF,TGTGCCATCAGTGTGGACAGCCGCTACGAGCAGTACTTC
-,TRBJ1-5,TRBV6-6,few,CASSYLSNQPQHF,TGTGCCAGCAGTTACTTAAGCAATCAGCCCCAGCATTTT
-,TRBJ2-3,TRBV9,-,CASSVEGGAGTDTQYF,TGTGCCAGCAGCGTAGAGGGGGGAGCTGGCACAGATACGCAGTATTTT
TRBD1,TRBJ2-1,TRBV14,-,CASSQDPGTGDYNEQFF,TGTGCCAGCAGCCAAGATCCTGGGACAGGAGACTACAATGAGCAGTTCTTC
-,TRBJ2-7,TRBV11-2,-,CASSLVGRAHEQYF,TGTGCCAGCAGCTTAGTCGGCAGGGCCCACGAGCAGTACTTC
-,TRBJ2-2,TRBV6-6,-,CASRAGNTGELFF,TGTGCCAGCAGAGCGGGTAACACCGGGGAGCTGTTTTTT
-,TRBJ1-3,TRBV15,-,CATSRDRYSGNTIYF,TGTGCCACCAGCAGAGATCGCTACTCTGGAAACACCATATATTTT
TRBD1,TRBJ2-1,TRBV7-6,few,CASSDWDSGVQFF,TGTGCCAGCAGCGATTGGGACAGTGGAGTGCAGTTCTTC
-,TRBJ1-2,TRBV28,-,CASSSSPINYGYTF,TGTGCCAGCAGTTCCTCACCTATTAACTATGGCTACACCTTC
TRBD1,TRBJ2-5,TRBV29-1,few,CSGAGQGETQYF,TGCAGCGGGGCTGGACAGGGAGAGACCCAGTACTTC
-,TRBJ1-1,TRBV23-1,-,CAPTMGLHREPYMNTEAFF,TGCGCCCCTACAATGGGGCTGCACAGGGAACCCTACATGAACACTGAAGCTTTCTTT
-,TRBJ2-2,TRBV6-6,few,CASTPQSPNTGELFF,TGTGCCAGCACCCCCCAGTCCCCAAACACCGGGGAGCTGTTTTTT
-,TRBJ1-1,TRBV7-3,-,CASSFFTGTEAFF,TGTGCCAGCAGCTTTTTTACTGGCACTGAAGCTTTCTTT
-,TRBJ2-5,TRBV10-3,-,CAITWGTRQYF,TGTGCCATCACGTGGGGAACTCGGCAGTACTTC
-,TRBJ2-7,TRBV7-9,once,CASSLVDRFYEQYF,TGTGCCAGCAGCTTAGTAGACCGGTTCTACGAGCAGTACTTC
TRBD2,TRBJ2-2,TRBV5-1,few,CASSQSGSTGELFF,TGCGCCAGCAGCCAAAGCGGGAGTACCGGGGAGCTGTTTTTT
TRBD2,TRBJ2-7,TRBV7-2,-,CASIPRGRAYEQYF,TGTGCCAGCATCCCCCGCGGGAGGGCCTACGAGCAGTACTTC
-,TRBJ2-7,TRBV6-6,-,CASRQAGGTYF,TGTGCCAGCAGGCAAGCAGGAGGGACGTACTTC
TRBD2,TRBJ2-1,TRBV7-9,few,CASSVIIPGLATNEQFF,TGTGCCAGCAGCGTGATAATTCCGGGACTAGCGACCAATGAGCAGTTCTTC
TRBD1,TRBJ2-7,TRBV29-1,-,CSVWEARTGSNYEQYF,TGCAGCGTCTGGGAAGCTCGGACAGGGAGCAACTACGAGCAGTACTTC